These 9 T cell receptor beta chains share one sample of origin, sequenced in a study of T cells after posttransplantation cyclophosphamide. Profiling relied on immunoSEQ multiplex PCR, and the TCRdb table lists in-frame clones only, not all of them. The table has some 33,000 clones, 90% to 95% seen once; the top ten hold 0.09% to 0.12%. The naive gate required viable CD3+CD4+ or CD3+CD8+ cells with CCR7+CD45RA+CD45RO-CD95-CD27+CD28+ phenotype. Sample: naive CD4+ T cells sorted from blood. These receptors all come from a young man in good health and a related stem cell transplant donor.

CDR3: CASSLLSGVRGGNTIYF. In nucleotides, the CDR3 is TGTGCCAGCAGCTTATTGTCCGGGGTCCGAGGAGGAAACACCATATATTTT. The V and J genes are TRBV7-6 and TRBJ1-3; no clear D gene. The germline V gene encodes CDR1 SGHVS and CDR2 FNYEAQ. Trimming took off 2 bases at V and 4 bases at J, with 18 bases between the two ends. This CDR3 has 17 amino acids.

This clone was seen a handful of times. The chain carries TRBV5-4 and TRBJ1-3, with a weak D call TRBD1 (5 bases). Germline V CDR1 and CDR2: SGHNT, YYREEE (reference sequence). With 3 bases removed from V and 4 bases from J, the gap between germline ends came to 14 bases. The CDR3 has 15 residues. The CDR3 is CASSSPQGAGNTIYF. CDR3 sequence (DNA): TGTGCCAGCAGCTCCCCCCAGGGTGCAGGAAACACCATATATTTT.

In this sample, this clone turned up once. The chain uses TRBV29-1 and TRBJ2-3; 9 positions match TRBD1. Trimming removed 4 bases from V and 5 bases from J; junction bases left unmatched: 7. Germline V gives CDR1 SQVTM, CDR2 ANQGSEA. The CDR3 is 14 residues long. CDR3 bases: TGCAGCGTTGCCCGACAGGGGGTCCAAGATACGCAGTATTTT. Protein product: CSVARQGVQDTQYF.

The CDR3 reads CASSWGLSYEQYF. The CDR3 bases are TGTGCCAGCAGCTGGGGACTCTCCTACGAGCAGTACTTC. The V call is TRBV5-6, the J call TRBJ2-7, with D maybe TRBD2 (6 bases). The V gene lost 3 bases and the J gene lost 0 bases, with 7 bases spanning the gap. Germline CDR1 reads SGHDT; CDR2 reads YYEEEE. The CDR3 runs to 13 residues.

The CDR3 nucleotides are TGTGCCAGCAGCCGAGGGGGTAAGAACACTGAAGCTTTCTTT. Protein sequence: CASSRGGKNTEAFF. The V gene is TRBV9, the J gene TRBJ1-1, with D maybe TRBD1 (6 bases). The CDR3 consists of 14 residues. The V gene's germline CDR1 is SGDLS and CDR2 YYNGEE. V was pared by 4 bases and J by 1 base, with 11 bases between.

The V gene is TRBV19, the J gene TRBJ2-2, with a tentative D call TRBD1 (6 bases). This CDR3 has 16 residues. The V gene's germline CDR1 is LNHDA and CDR2 SQIVND (reference sequence). V was shortened by 4 bases and J by 2 bases, with 14 bases between the two germline ends. The CDR3 DNA reads TGTGCCAGTAGTACAACAGGGAGCGTTAACACCGGGGAGCTGTTTTTT. Amino acids: CASSTTGSVNTGELFF.

The rearrangement links TRBV6-5 to TRBJ2-5; D unclear. Looked up from germline, CDR1 is MNHEY and CDR2 is SVGAGI. Trimming cost V 5 bases and J 5 bases, with 6 bases left between them. This CDR3 spans 11 amino acids. CDR3 in amino acids: CASSHAETQYF. The CDR3 nucleotides are TGTGCCAGCAGTCATGCGGAGACCCAGTACTTC.

The chain combines TRBV7-6 with TRBJ2-7; perhaps TRBD2 as D (5 bases). The CDR3 covers 14 residues. The germline V gene has CDR1 SGHVS and CDR2 FNYEAQ. Deletions cut 5 bases from V and 6 bases from J, with 17 bases between. The CDR3 reads CASSRGAAFGEQYF. DNA of the CDR3: TGTGCCAGCAGCCGCGGAGCGGCGTTTGGCGAGCAGTACTTC.

This chain connects TRBV6-5 to TRBJ1-1; D possibly corresponds to TRBD1 (5 bases). Looked up from germline, CDR1 is MNHEY and CDR2 is SVGAGI. The CDR3 has 14 amino acids. V was shortened by 5 bases and J by 0 bases, with 10 bases between the two germline ends. CDR3 amino acids: CASSPRGLNTEAFF. The CDR3 DNA reads as TGTGCCAGCAGTCCAAGGGGTTTGAACACTGAAGCTTTCTTT.